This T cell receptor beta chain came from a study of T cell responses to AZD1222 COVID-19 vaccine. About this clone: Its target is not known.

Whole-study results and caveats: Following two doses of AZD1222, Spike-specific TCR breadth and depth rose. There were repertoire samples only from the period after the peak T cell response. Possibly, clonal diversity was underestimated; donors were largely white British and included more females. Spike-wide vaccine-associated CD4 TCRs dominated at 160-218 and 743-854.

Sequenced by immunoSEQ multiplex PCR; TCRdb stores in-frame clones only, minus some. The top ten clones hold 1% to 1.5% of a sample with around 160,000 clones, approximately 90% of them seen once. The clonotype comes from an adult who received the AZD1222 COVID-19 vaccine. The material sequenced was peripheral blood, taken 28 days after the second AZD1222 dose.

CDR3 sequence: CASSYPGQGNQPQHF. The CDR3 bases are TGTGCCAGCAGTTACCCGGGACAGGGAAATCAGCCCCAGCATTTT. This rearrangement joins TRBV6-6 to TRBJ1-5, with TRBD1 matching 9 bases. From germline, CDR1 is MNHNY and CDR2 SVGAGI (reference sequence). Trimming at V came to 2 bases and at J to 4 bases, leaving 3 bases not matched to a gene. CDR3 length equals 15 residues.